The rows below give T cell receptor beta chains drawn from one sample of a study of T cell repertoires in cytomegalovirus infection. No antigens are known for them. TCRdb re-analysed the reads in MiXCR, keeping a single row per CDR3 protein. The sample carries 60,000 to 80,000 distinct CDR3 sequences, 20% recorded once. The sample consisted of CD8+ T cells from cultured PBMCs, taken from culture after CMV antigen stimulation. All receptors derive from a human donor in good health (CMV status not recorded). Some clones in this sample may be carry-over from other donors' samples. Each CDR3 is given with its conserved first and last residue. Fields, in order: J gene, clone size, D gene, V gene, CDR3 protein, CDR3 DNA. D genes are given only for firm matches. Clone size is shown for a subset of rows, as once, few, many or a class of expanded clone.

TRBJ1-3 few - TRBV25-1 CASSYLDTIYF TGTGCCAGCTCTTACTTGGACACCATATATTTT
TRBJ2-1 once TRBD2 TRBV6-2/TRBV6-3 CASSYGQAWTSGDYNEQFF TGTGCCAGCAGTTACGGACAAGCATGGACTAGCGGGGATTACAATGAGCAGTTCTTC
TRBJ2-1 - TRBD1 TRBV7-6 CASSRGQGGYNEQFF TGTGCCAGCAGCCGCGGACAGGGGGGATACAATGAGCAGTTCTTC
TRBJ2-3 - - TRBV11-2 CASSLWPGLSSTDTQYF TGTGCCAGCAGCTTATGGCCGGGACTTTCTAGCACAGATACGCAGTATTTT
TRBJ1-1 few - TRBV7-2 CASSPSGTVMNTEAFF TGTGCCAGCAGCCCTAGTGGGACGGTGATGAACACTGAAGCTTTCTTT
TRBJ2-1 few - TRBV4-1 CASSQESRALGDEQFF TGCGCCAGCAGCCAAGAATCCAGGGCGCTAGGGGATGAGCAGTTCTTC
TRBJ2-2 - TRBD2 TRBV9 CASSASRTSDGNDTGELFF TGTGCCAGCAGCGCTAGCAGGACTAGCGACGGGAACGACACCGGGGAGCTGTTTTTT
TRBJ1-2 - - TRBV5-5 CASSLEWGTLHGYTF TGTGCCAGCAGCTTGGAGTGGGGTACGCTGCATGGCTACACCTTC
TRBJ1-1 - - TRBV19 CASSLFAGGNTEAFF TGTGCCAGTAGTCTGTTCGCGGGGGGCAACACTGAAGCTTTCTTT
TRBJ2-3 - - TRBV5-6 CASSLGTGTPGAPDTQYF TGTGCCAGCAGCTTGGGGACCGGGACACCGGGGGCCCCAGATACGCAGTATTTT
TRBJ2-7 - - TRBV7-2 CASSLGVGTPYEQYF TGTGCCAGCAGCTTAGGGGTGGGAACTCCCTACGAGCAGTACTTC
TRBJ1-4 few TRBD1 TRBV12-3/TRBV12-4 CASSFVDRGNEKLFF TGTGCCAGCAGTTTTGTGGACAGGGGTAATGAAAAACTGTTTTTT
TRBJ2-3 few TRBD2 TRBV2 CASSEGKRGGTDTQYF TGTGCCAGCAGTGAAGGCAAGCGGGGGGGCACAGATACGCAGTATTTT
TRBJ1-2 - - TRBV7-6 CASSDDFNPNYGYTF TGTGCCAGCAGCGACGATTTCAACCCTAACTATGGCTACACCTTC
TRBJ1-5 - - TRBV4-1 CASSLVLGQPQHF TGCGCCAGCAGCTTGGTTTTGGGTCAGCCCCAGCATTTT
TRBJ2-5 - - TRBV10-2 CAILSGGETQYF TGCGCCATCCTGAGTGGGGGGGAGACCCAGTACTTC
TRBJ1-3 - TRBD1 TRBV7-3 CASSRGQGFGNTIYF TGTGCCAGCAGCAGGGGACAGGGCTTTGGAAACACCATATATTTT
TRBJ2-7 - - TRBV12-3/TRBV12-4 CASSLTEGPEQYF TGTGCCAGCAGTTTAACTGAGGGCCCCGAGCAGTACTTC
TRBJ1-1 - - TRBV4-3 CASSQADRGVINTEAFF TGCGCCAGCAGCCAAGCGGATAGGGGGGTTATCAACACTGAAGCTTTCTTT
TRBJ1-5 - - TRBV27 CASSLATPGGNQPQHF TGTGCCAGCAGTTTGGCCACCCCAGGAGGCAATCAGCCCCAGCATTTT
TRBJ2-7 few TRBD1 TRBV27 CASSLSGQALGYEQYF TGTGCCAGCAGTTTATCGGGACAGGCCCTTGGCTACGAGCAGTACTTC
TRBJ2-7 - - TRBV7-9 CASSPKEGGLSYEQYF TGTGCCAGCAGCCCAAAGGAGGGGGGGCTCTCCTACGAGCAGTACTTC
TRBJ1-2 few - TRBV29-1 CSVSDGYTF TGCAGCGTTTCAGACGGCTACACCTTC
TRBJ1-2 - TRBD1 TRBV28 CGSRYQGDYTF TGTGGCAGCAGGTATCAGGGGGACTACACCTTC
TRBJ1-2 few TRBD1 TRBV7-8 CASSLSTGGYYGYTF TGTGCCAGCAGCTTAAGTACAGGGGGTTACTATGGCTACACCTTC
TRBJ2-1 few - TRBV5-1 CASSLHSPGGSSYNEQFF TGCGCCAGCAGCTTGCACTCCCCTGGGGGGAGCTCCTACAATGAGCAGTTCTTC
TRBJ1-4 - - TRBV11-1 CASSGVLREKLFF TGTGCCAGCAGCGGGGTCTTACGGGAAAAACTGTTTTTT
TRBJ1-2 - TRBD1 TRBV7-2 CASSLATGAGYTF TGTGCCAGCAGCTTAGCGACAGGGGCTGGCTACACCTTC
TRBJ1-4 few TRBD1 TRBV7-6 CASSLGTGGRNEKLFF TGTGCCAGCAGCTTAGGGACAGGGGGAAGAAATGAAAAACTGTTTTTT
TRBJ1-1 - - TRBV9 CASSVVVASTTEAFF TGTGCCAGCAGCGTAGTAGTGGCCTCCACCACTGAAGCTTTCTTT
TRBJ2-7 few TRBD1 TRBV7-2 CASSTRTGEIRQYF TGTGCCAGCAGCACTCGGACAGGGGAGATACGGCAGTACTTC
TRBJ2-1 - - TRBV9 CASSATLSAGSSYNEQFF TGTGCCAGCAGCGCGACCCTTTCTGCGGGGAGCTCCTACAATGAGCAGTTCTTC
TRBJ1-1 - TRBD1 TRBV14 CASSQAYRGVNTEAFF TGTGCCAGCAGCCAAGCGTACAGGGGTGTGAACACTGAAGCTTTCTTT
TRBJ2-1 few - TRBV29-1 CSVEDPGRTSYNEQFF TGCAGCGTTGAAGATCCCGGCAGGACCTCCTACAATGAGCAGTTCTTC
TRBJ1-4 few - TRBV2 CASSEFGQENEKLFF TGTGCCAGCAGTGAATTCGGGCAGGAAAATGAAAAACTGTTTTTT
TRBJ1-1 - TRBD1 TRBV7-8 CASSATGDATEAFF TGTGCCAGCAGCGCTACAGGGGATGCGACTGAAGCTTTCTTT
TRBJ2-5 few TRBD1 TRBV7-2 CASNSGTAVWETQYF TGTGCCAGCAACTCCGGGACAGCGGTTTGGGAGACCCAGTACTTC
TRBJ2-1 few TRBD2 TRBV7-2 CASSLARGAGGNEQFF TGTGCCAGCAGCTTAGCACGGGGGGCGGGAGGAAATGAGCAGTTCTTC
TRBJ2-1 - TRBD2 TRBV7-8 CASSSGLVRPYNEQFF TGTGCCAGCAGCTCGGGACTAGTACGTCCCTACAATGAGCAGTTCTTC
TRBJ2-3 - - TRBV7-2 CASSLKRVSSTDTQYF TGTGCCAGCAGCTTAAAACGGGTCTCCAGCACAGATACGCAGTATTTT
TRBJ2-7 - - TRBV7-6 CASSLGQGGYEQYF TGTGCCAGCAGCTTAGGGCAGGGGGGCTACGAGCAGTACTTC
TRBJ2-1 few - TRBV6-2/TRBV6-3 CASSYSSIGQRSYNEQFF TGTGCCAGCAGTTACTCGAGTATAGGCCAAAGGTCCTACAATGAGCAGTTCTTC